This T cell receptor beta chain emerged from a study of blood T cell repertoires in COVID-19. About the research overall: Whether acute or convalescent, the COVID-19 samples came from the United States, Italy and Spain.

CDR3 size: 16 residues. V was clipped by 5 bases and J by 0 bases, with 17 bases between them. Germline V gene data show CDR1 as SGHVS and CDR2 as FQNEAQ. In the original analysis: Reference gene primers were amplified, and this amplification served to estimate nucleated cell counts. Method: immunoSEQ multiplex PCR; TCRdb's copy keeps in-frame clones and lacks some. D and trimming come from the DNA, and the V and J calls and clone size come from that table. The data show around 270,000 clones, approximately 89% seen once. The TCR was taken from a man aged 35-49 years who had recovered from COVID-19. The chain combines TRBV7-8 with TRBJ2-7, with D possibly TRBD2 on 7 matching bases. Sequencing was done on a sample of peripheral blood. CDR3 sequence reads: CASSNPRGQASYEQYF. Here the CDR3 DNA reads TGTGCCAGCAGCAACCCGCGGGGGCAGGCCTCCTACGAGCAGTACTTC.